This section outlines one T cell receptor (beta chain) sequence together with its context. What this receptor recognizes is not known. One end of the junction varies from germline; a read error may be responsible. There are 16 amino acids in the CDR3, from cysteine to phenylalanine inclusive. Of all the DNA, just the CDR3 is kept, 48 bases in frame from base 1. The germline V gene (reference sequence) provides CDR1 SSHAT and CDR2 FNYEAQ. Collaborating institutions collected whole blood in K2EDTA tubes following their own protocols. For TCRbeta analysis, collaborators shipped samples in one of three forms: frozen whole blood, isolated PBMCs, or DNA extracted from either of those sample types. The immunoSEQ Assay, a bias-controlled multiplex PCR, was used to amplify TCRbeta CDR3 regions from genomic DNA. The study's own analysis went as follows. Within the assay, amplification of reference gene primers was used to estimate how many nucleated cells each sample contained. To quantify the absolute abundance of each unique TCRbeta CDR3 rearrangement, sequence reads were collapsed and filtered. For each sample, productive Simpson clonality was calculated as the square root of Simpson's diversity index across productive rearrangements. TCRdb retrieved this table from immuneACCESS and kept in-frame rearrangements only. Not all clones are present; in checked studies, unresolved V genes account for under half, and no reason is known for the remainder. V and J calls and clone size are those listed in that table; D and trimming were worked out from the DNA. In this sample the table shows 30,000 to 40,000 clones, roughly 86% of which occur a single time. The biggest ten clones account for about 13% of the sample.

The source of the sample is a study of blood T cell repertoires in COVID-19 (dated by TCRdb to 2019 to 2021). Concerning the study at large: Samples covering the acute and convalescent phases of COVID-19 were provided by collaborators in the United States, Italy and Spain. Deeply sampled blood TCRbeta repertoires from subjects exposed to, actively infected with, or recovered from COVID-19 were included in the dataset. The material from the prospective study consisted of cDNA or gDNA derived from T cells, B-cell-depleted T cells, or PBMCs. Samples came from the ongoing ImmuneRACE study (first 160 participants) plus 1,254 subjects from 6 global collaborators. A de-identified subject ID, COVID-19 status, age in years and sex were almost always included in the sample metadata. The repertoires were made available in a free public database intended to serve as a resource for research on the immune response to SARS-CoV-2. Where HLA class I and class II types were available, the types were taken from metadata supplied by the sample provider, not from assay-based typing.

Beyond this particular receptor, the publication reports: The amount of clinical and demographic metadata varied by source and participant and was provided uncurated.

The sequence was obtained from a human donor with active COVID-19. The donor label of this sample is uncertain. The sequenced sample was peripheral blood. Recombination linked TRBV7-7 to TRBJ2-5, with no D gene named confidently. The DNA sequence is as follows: TGTGCTAGCAGCTTTTCTGGTCGGAACAGACAAGAGACCCAGTACTTC. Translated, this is CASSFSGRNRQETQYF.